The 18 T cell receptor beta chains presented below share a single source sample, sequenced in a study of blood T cell repertoires in COVID-19. Assay used: immunoSEQ multiplex PCR; TCRdb lists only in-frame clones, some missing. The sample lists roughly 62,000 clones, 85% to 90% occurring once. Sequencing was carried out using peripheral blood. These receptors were obtained from a man aged 70 or older with acute or convalescent COVID-19.

The chain uses TRBV5-6 and TRBJ2-3; 7 nucleotides align to TRBD1. CDR1 SGHDT and CDR2 YYEEEE come from the germline V gene. The CDR3 has 15 amino acids. V trimming: 4 bases; J trimming: 3 bases; junction bases outside the gene matches: 8. The CDR3 is CASSLDQTGTDTQYF. The CDR3 DNA sequence: TGTGCCAGCAGCCTGGATCAGACAGGGACAGATACGCAGTATTTT.

The V call is TRBV6-4, the J call TRBJ1-2; TRBD1 is a possible D gene (6 bases). CDR3 length: 17 amino acids. Between the trimmed V and J ends, which lost 2 bases and 6 bases, there was a span of 22 bases. The V gene's germline CDR1 is MRHNA and CDR2 SNTAGT. CDR3 coding DNA: TGTGCCAGCAGTGACGGCCTGAGTATGAACAGGGTAAATGGCTACACCTTC. It is translated as CASSDGLSMNRVNGYTF.

The V and J genes are TRBV11-2 and TRBJ2-2, with 7 bases lining up with TRBD2. This CDR3 is built from 16 residues. Germline-derived CDR1 and CDR2 are SGHAT and FQNNGV. V gave up 8 bases and J gave up 1 base; unmatched junction bases: 10. The CDR3 reads CASAWGGSKNTGELFF. As DNA, the CDR3 is TGTGCCAGCGCCTGGGGGGGTTCGAAGAACACCGGGGAGCTGTTTTTT.

The chain carries TRBV19 and TRBJ1-5; 9 bases are shared with TRBD1. Germline V gene sequence: CDR1 LNHDA, CDR2 SQIVND (reference sequence). CDR3 length equals 16 residues. V gave up 6 bases and J gave up 7 bases; unmatched junction bases: 13. This CDR3 is CASSLNQQGAGQPQHF. Here the CDR3 DNA reads TGTGCCAGTAGCCTAAACCAACAGGGGGCAGGACAGCCCCAGCATTTT.

V usage is TRBV3-1 (or the pseudogene TRBV3-2) and J usage is TRBJ2-3; 9 positions agree with TRBD2. V shed 1 base and J 6 bases; nucleotides not matched to a gene: 14. The length of the CDR3 is 18 residues. Germline assignment: CDR1 LGHDT and CDR2 YNNKEL (reference sequence). DNA of the CDR3: TGTGCCAGCAGCCAAGTCTCGGTAGCGGGGGCGCCCCGGGATACGCAGTATTTT. This gives the protein CASSQVSVAGAPRDTQYF.

This sequence joins TRBV9 and TRBJ1-3; D not certain. This CDR3 comprises 13 residues. The V end lost 4 bases, the J end lost 4 bases, and 9 bases lay between the germline ends. CDR1 and CDR2 from the germline V gene are SGDLS and YYNGEE. CDR3 sequence: CASSYEFGNTIYF. In DNA form, the CDR3 reads TGTGCCAGCAGCTACGAGTTCGGAAACACCATATATTTT.

The gene calls are TRBV30 and TRBJ1-1, with D unresolved. Trimming took 7 bases from V and 5 from J, leaving 8 bases between them. The CDR3 runs 10 residues. CDR1 is GTSNPN, CDR2 SVGIG, per germline (reference sequence). The CDR3 reads CALTSTEAFF. For the CDR3, the DNA is TGTGCCTTAACGAGTACTGAAGCTTTCTTT.

The chain employs TRBV18 and TRBJ1-3, with TRBD1 as a possible D gene (5 bases). The germline V gene has CDR1 KGHSH and CDR2 LQKENI. Trimming removed 2 bases at V and 4 bases at J, with 12 bases between. This CDR3 comprises 15 residues. The CDR3 DNA follows: TGTGCCAGCTCACCAAACCAGGGCGAGGGAAACACCATATATTTT. Its protein is CASSPNQGEGNTIYF.

The chain links TRBV27 to TRBJ1-5, with D perhaps TRBD1 (6 bases). This CDR3 has 16 amino acids. V was trimmed by 3 bases and J by 4 bases, leaving 16 bases between them. The germline V gene has CDR1 MNHEY and CDR2 SMNVEV (reference sequence). The CDR3 loop is CASSFVDPQGNQPQHF. CDR3 bases: TGTGCCAGCAGTTTTGTTGACCCCCAGGGGAATCAGCCCCAGCATTTT.

The chain links TRBV6-6 to TRBJ1-5; D is undetermined. The germline CDR1 and CDR2 sequences are MNHNY and SVGAGI (reference sequence). The CDR3 is made up of 13 amino acids. The V end lost 3 bases, the J end lost 4 bases, and 7 bases lay between the germline ends. The CDR3 sequence is CASSYGLNQPQHF. Written as DNA, the CDR3 is TGTGCCAGCAGTTATGGTCTAAATCAGCCCCAGCATTTT.

The chain has TRBV7-9 and TRBJ2-2; a weak D match, TRBD2 (5 bases). Trimming shortened V by 0 bases and J by 8 bases, and 7 bases separated the two germline ends. Germline loops: CDR1 SEHNR, CDR2 FQNEAQ (reference sequence). The CDR3 contains 13 residues. The CDR3 here is CASSLASAGELFF. DNA for the CDR3: TGTGCCAGCAGCTTAGCTAGCGCGGGGGAGCTGTTTTTT.

The rearrangement links TRBV20-1 to TRBJ1-1, with a weak D call TRBD1 (6 bases). The CDR3 has 11 amino acids. From germline, CDR1 is DFQATT and CDR2 SNEGSKA (reference sequence). Trimming stripped 5 bases from V and 9 bases from J, with 13 bases between. CDR3 in DNA: TGCAGTGCTCCGGACAGAACTAAAGCTTTCTTT. As protein: CSAPDRTKAFF.

J is TRBJ2-5 and V is TRBV4-2; possibly TRBD2 for D (5 bases). Germline V CDR1 and CDR2: LGHNA, YNFKEQ. With 1 base removed from V and 3 bases from J, the gap between germline ends came to 9 bases. This CDR3 is built from 14 residues. Here the CDR3 reads CASSQGTGEETQYF. The CDR3 coding sequence is TGTGCCAGCAGCCAAGGGACCGGGGAAGAGACCCAGTACTTC.

In its sample, this clone was seen once. The chain employs TRBV15 and TRBJ2-1; D is perhaps TRBD1 (6 bases). CDR3 length equals 16 residues. Germline-derived CDR1 and CDR2 are LNHNV and YYDKDF (reference sequence). The ends were cut back, 3 bases at V and 4 bases at J, with 16 bases in the middle. The CDR3 loop is CATSSFSTGGYNEQFF. As DNA, the CDR3 is TGTGCCACCAGCAGTTTTTCGACAGGCGGTTACAATGAGCAGTTCTTC.

The CDR3 reads CASSLGWGRSFNEQFF. CDR3 DNA sequence: TGTGCCAGCAGCTTAGGGTGGGGCAGGTCTTTTAATGAGCAGTTCTTC. The chain employs TRBV13 and TRBJ2-1, with D perhaps matching TRBD1 (5 bases). CDR1 PRHDT and CDR2 FYEKMQ come from the germline V gene (reference sequence). Trimming shortened V by 0 bases and J by 7 bases, and 16 bases separated the two germline ends. The CDR3 extends over 16 amino acids.

The gene calls are TRBV3-1 (or the pseudogene TRBV3-2) and TRBJ2-2; 10 bases line up with TRBD2. This CDR3 has 18 residues. Germline CDR1 LGHDT, CDR2 YNNKEL (reference sequence). V lost 4 bases to trimming and J lost 0 bases; unmatched junction nucleotides: 8. The CDR3 here is CASSRELAGAPNTGELFF. CDR3 bases: TGTGCCAGCAGCCGCGAGCTAGCGGGGGCCCCGAACACCGGGGAGCTGTTTTTT.

The J gene is TRBJ2-1, the V gene TRBV24-1, with 7 nucleotides matching TRBD2. Losses at the gene ends were 3 bases for V and 5 bases for J; bases not matched to a gene: 0. The germline gives CDR1 KGHDR, CDR2 SFDVKD. This CDR3 has 13 amino acids. The CDR3, as DNA: TGTGCCACCAGTGATGGGGGGGACAATGAGCAGTTCTTC. Its translation: CATSDGGDNEQFF.

The V gene is TRBV5-1, the J gene TRBJ1-1; D is uncertain. V lost 4 bases, J lost 6 bases, and 16 bases lay in between. Germline CDR1 is SGHRS and CDR2 is YFSETQ. The CDR3 covers 14 residues. The CDR3 sequence is CASSPWSLDSEAFF. The DNA of the CDR3 is TGCGCCAGCAGCCCCTGGAGTCTGGATTCTGAAGCTTTCTTT.